One and the same sample provided the 9 T cell receptor beta chains below, sequenced in a study of hypomethylating agent response in myelodysplastic syndrome. Method: immunoSEQ multiplex PCR; TCRdb's copy keeps in-frame clones and lacks some. This table holds around 5,500 clones, roughly 87% found once. The source was bone marrow, collected before or after starting hypomethylating agent treatment for myelodysplastic syndrome (not recorded which). These receptors all come from a human donor with myelodysplastic syndrome.

Written as DNA, the CDR3 is TGCGCCAGCAGCTCCCGGACAGGAGCGAACACTGAAGCTTTCTTT. Its translation is CASSSRTGANTEAFF. The chain employs TRBV5-1 and TRBJ1-1, with 7 positions matching TRBD1. After removal of 3 bases from V and 1 base from J, the junction contained 6 bases not matched to a gene. The CDR3 is made up of 15 amino acids. The germline V gene encodes CDR1 SGHRS and CDR2 YFSETQ.

This chain joins TRBV5-6 and TRBJ1-2, with D hard to call. This CDR3 region has 16 residues. V was clipped by 0 bases and J by 3 bases, with 15 bases between them. From germline, CDR1 is SGHDT and CDR2 YYEEEE. CDR3 nucleotides: TGTGCCAGCAGCTTGGCCGGTAGAAGTTGGGACTATGGCTACACCTTC. Its translation: CASSLAGRSWDYGYTF.

The chain is built from TRBV19 and TRBJ1-1; D is undetermined. The V end lost 2 bases, the J end lost 1 base, and 11 bases lay between the germline ends. The CDR3 has 15 residues. Germline CDR1 and CDR2: LNHDA and SQIVND (reference sequence). The CDR3 loop reads CASSIWSGWNTEAFF. The CDR3 region has the DNA TGTGCCAGTAGTATATGGAGTGGATGGAACACTGAAGCTTTCTTT. Together with reference TRBV19 and TRBJ1-1, the CDR3 gives the full variable domain: DGGITQSPKYLFRKEGQNVTLSCEQNLNHDAMYWYRQDPGQGLRLIYYSQIVNDFQKGDIAEGYSVSREKKESFPLTVTSAQKNPTAFYLCASSIWSGWNTEAFFGQGTRLTVV.

The chain employs TRBV5-1 and TRBJ2-7, with a weak D call TRBD1 (6 bases). The CDR3 has 13 amino acids. Germline CDR1 reads SGHRS; CDR2 reads YFSETQ. V lost 4 bases and J 2 bases, leaving 10 bases between the germline ends. CDR3 amino acids: CASSARQAYEQYV. DNA for the CDR3: TGCGCCAGCAGCGCCCGACAGGCCTACGAGCAGTACGTC.

This sequence joins TRBV6-6 and TRBJ1-1; 7 bases map to TRBD1. The CDR3 covers 14 residues. The J segment lost 2 bases and the V segment lost 6 bases, leaving 6 bases of the junction unmatched. CDR1 and CDR2 (germline): MNHNY, SVGAGI (reference sequence). CDR3 bases: TGTGCCAGCAGCCAGGACAGGCCTAACACTGAAGCTTTCTTT. This encodes CASSQDRPNTEAFF.

The chain has TRBV14 and TRBJ1-6; 8 nucleotides agree with TRBD1. Trimming took 4 bases from V and 10 from J; bases not matched to a gene: 3. The CDR3 is made up of 13 amino acids. Germline V lookup: CDR1 SGHDN, CDR2 FVKESK. CDR3 in DNA: TGTGCCAGCAGCCGGACAGGGTACTCACCCCTCCACTTT. Its translation is CASSRTGYSPLHF.

This chain links TRBV21-1 with TRBJ1-5. TRBV21-1 is a documented pseudogene. The CDR3 has 12 amino acids. CDR3 region: CASSPEERPQHF. The CDR3 nucleotides are TGTGCCAGCAGCCCGGAGGAACGGCCCCAGCATTTT.

The gene calls are TRBV27 and TRBJ1-5, with a weak D call TRBD1 (5 bases). CDR1 MNHEY and CDR2 SMNVEV come from the germline V gene (reference sequence). Trimming removed 3 bases from V and 7 bases from J, with 16 bases in between. The CDR3 is made up of 15 amino acids. The CDR3 DNA sequence: TGTGCCAGCAGTTTGGAGGGACGGGGCGGGCAGCCCCAGCATTTT. Its translation is CASSLEGRGGQPQHF.

This CDR3 reads CASSQDWGGETQYF. DNA for the CDR3: TGCGCCAGCAGCCAAGATTGGGGGGGGGAGACCCAGTACTTC. J is TRBJ2-5 and V is TRBV4-1; 7 bases are shared with TRBD2. The germline gives CDR1 MGHRA, CDR2 YSYEKL. This CDR3 region has 14 residues. V shed 0 bases and J 5 bases; nucleotides not matched to a gene: 3.